The present T cell receptor (beta chain) was sequenced within a study of human versus mouse CDR3 diversity and MHC coevolution. The method was immunoSEQ multiplex PCR; TCRdb's version includes in-frame clones alone and lacks a portion of them. The sample has about 83,000 clones, 85% to 95% seen once. This CDR3 has 17 amino acids. In germline, CDR1 is SGHAT, CDR2 FQNNGV. The junction had 5 bases not matched to a gene; V was cut back by 2 bases and J by 1 base. Cells were CD45RO-negative CD62L-positive naive CD4 T cells sorted from PBMCs. The sequenced sample was naive CD4+ T cells from blood. Indicated subset: CD45RO-negative CD62L-positive naive CD4 T cells. This rearrangement joins TRBV11-2 to TRBJ2-6; TRBD2 agrees at 7 bases. The receptor's source is a person aged 25 to 69 in good health. The CDR3 bases are TGTGCCAGCAGCTTATGGGGAGGGCGGTCTGGGGCCAACGTCCTGACTTTC. It translates to CASSLWGGRSGANVLTF.